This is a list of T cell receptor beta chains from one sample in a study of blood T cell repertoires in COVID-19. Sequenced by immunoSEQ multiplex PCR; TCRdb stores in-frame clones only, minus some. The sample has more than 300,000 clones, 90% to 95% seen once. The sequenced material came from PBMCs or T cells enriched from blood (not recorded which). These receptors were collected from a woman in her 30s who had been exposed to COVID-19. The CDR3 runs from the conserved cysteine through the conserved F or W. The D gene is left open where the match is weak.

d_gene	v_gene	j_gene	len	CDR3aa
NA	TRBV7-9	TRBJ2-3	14	CASSLSSHTHTQYF
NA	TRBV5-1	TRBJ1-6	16	CASSLAGGSYNSPLHF
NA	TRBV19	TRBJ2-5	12	CASSIKGETQYF
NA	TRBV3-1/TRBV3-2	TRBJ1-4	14	CASSQNQAREKLFF
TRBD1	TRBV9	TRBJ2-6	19	CASSPYRGRVNSGANVLTF
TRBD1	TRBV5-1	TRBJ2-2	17	CASSLSPGQRFTGELFF
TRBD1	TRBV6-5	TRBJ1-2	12	CASRQGSDGYTF
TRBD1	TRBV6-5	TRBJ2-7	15	CASSYSRQGPYEQYF
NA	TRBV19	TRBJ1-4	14	CASSIRQENEKLFF
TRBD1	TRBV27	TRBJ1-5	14	CASSFDRALQPQHF
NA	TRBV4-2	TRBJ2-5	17	CASTQTPGGAGQETQYF
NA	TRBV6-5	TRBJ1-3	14	CASRPQSSGNTIYF
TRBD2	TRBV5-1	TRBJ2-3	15	CASSLRGGDSDTQYF
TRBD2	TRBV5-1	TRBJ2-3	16	CASSPGWAGGTDTQYF
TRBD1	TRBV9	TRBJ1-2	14	CASSVDWTGYGYTF
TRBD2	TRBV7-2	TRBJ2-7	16	CASSLPGTSGAGRQYF
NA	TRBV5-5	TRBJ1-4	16	CASSFWRTGSPEKLFF
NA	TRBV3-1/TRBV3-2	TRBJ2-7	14	CATRASGGAYEQYF
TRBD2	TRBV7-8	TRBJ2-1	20	CASSGFTSGGVLSSYNEQFF
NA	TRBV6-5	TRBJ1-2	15	CASSLLQAERVGYTF
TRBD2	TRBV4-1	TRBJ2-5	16	CASSQDRGAGGETQYF
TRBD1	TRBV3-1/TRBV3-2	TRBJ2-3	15	CASSQPGQGPDTQYF
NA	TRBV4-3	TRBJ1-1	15	CASSQSRTVKTEAFF
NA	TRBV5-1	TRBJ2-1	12	CASRFGGAEQFF
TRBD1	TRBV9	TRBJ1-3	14	CASSTGASGNTIYF